Presented here are 22 T cell receptor beta chains from one specimen sequenced in a study of identical twins. TCRdb ran MiXCR on the 5' RACE reads and lists one entry per CDR3 protein. The sample yields 1.5 million to 2 million distinct CDR3 sequences, around 29% seen once. Sequencing was carried out using cord blood. These receptors were collected from a newborn girl in good health.

The CDR3: CATSPSGVRYNEQFF. For the CDR3, the DNA is TGTGCCACCAGCCCTAGCGGGGTCCGATACAATGAGCAGTTCTTC. This chain joins TRBV24-1 and TRBJ2-1, with 9 nucleotides matching TRBD2. The CDR3 is 15 amino acids. V dropped 7 bases and J dropped 4; count of bases not matched to a gene: 7. Per the germline V gene, CDR1 is KGHDR and CDR2 is SFDVKD.

Here the CDR3 reads CASRAVGYEQFF. CDR3 nucleotides: TGCGCCAGCAGAGCCGTGGGCTATGAGCAGTTCTTC. The gene calls are TRBV5-1 and TRBJ2-1, with D unclear. The CDR3 spans 12 residues. Germline loops: CDR1 SGHRS, CDR2 YFSETQ. The ends were cut back, 5 bases at V and 8 bases at J, with 11 bases in the middle.

The chain combines TRBV20-1 with TRBJ2-7; 8 bases are shared with TRBD2. After removal of 6 bases from V and 5 bases from J, the junction contained 9 bases not matched to a gene. CDR1 is DFQATT and CDR2 is SNEGSKA in the germline V gene (reference sequence). This CDR3 has 13 amino acids. CDR3 sequence (DNA): TGCAGTGCGGGACTAGGGCCCCCTCACGAGCAGTACTTC. As protein: CSAGLGPPHEQYF.

The CDR3 sequence is CASSMGVGSYNEQFF. The DNA of the CDR3 is TGTGCCAGTAGTATGGGAGTGGGATCCTACAATGAGCAGTTCTTC. V usage is TRBV19 and J usage is TRBJ2-1, with a weak D call TRBD2 (5 bases). V was pared by 3 bases and J by 1 base, with 10 bases between. There are 15 residues in the CDR3. CDR1 and CDR2 from the germline V gene are LNHDA and SQIVND (reference sequence).

This rearrangement joins TRBV24-1 to TRBJ2-1; the match to TRBD1 covers 8 bases. Germline trimming cut 3 bases from V and 2 bases from J; bases unmatched to any gene: 2. CDR3 length: 15 amino acids. Germline CDR1 KGHDR, CDR2 SFDVKD. DNA for the CDR3: TGTGCCACCAGTGATAGACAGGGGCCCTACAATGAGCAGTTCTTC. Translated: CATSDRQGPYNEQFF.

This clonotype was observed many times. CDR3 region: CASSQDGSGFPDTQYF. The DNA for the CDR3 is TGTGCCAGCAGCCAAGACGGTAGCGGGTTCCCAGATACGCAGTATTTT. The rearrangement links TRBV4-2 to TRBJ2-3; 7 bases agree with TRBD2. Germline CDR1 is LGHNA and CDR2 is YNFKEQ. V trimming: 0 bases; J trimming: 4 bases; junction bases outside the gene matches: 7. The length of the CDR3 is 16 residues.

The table lists this clonotype with many counts. V gene TRBV10-3 combines with J gene TRBJ2-3, with 8 positions matching TRBD2. V shed 10 bases and J 0 bases; nucleotides not matched to a gene: 9. Germline CDR1 and CDR2: ENHRY and SYGVKD. The CDR3 is made up of 15 amino acids. CDR3 sequence: CATRTTGGSTDTQYF. DNA for the CDR3: TGTGCCACCAGAACTACGGGAGGGAGCACAGATACGCAGTATTTT.

V is TRBV4-2 and J is TRBJ2-3; TRBD2 is a possible D gene (5 bases). Germline-derived CDR1 and CDR2 are LGHNA and YNFKEQ. There are 15 residues in the CDR3. Trimming shortened V by 1 base and J by 2 bases, and 10 bases separated the two germline ends. CDR3 region: CASSQVVDFTDTQYF. CDR3 coding DNA: TGTGCCAGCAGCCAAGTAGTGGACTTCACAGATACGCAGTATTTT.

The chain carries TRBV7-8 and TRBJ2-2; D is unresolved. This CDR3 is built from 16 residues. Germline lookup yields CDR1 SGHVS and CDR2 FQNEAQ. V was trimmed by 3 bases and J by 1 base, leaving 12 bases between them. Here the CDR3 reads CASSFGQKQNTGELFF. The CDR3 region has the DNA TGTGCCAGCAGCTTTGGGCAGAAGCAGAACACCGGGGAGCTGTTTTTT.

In its sample, this clonotype was seen a few times. The chain couples TRBV5-1 to TRBJ1-2; D might be TRBD1 (6 bases). The ends were cut back, 2 bases at V and 1 base at J, with 15 bases in the middle. The germline V gene has CDR1 SGHRS and CDR2 YFSETQ. This CDR3 is 16 amino acids long. Here the CDR3 DNA reads TGCGCCAGCAGCTTAACAGGGTCGCGGGGTAACTATGGCTACACCTTC. This sequence encodes CASSLTGSRGNYGYTF.

This chain links TRBV28 with TRBJ2-4, with 8 bases that match TRBD1. Germline V gives CDR1 MDHEN, CDR2 SYDVKM. With 8 bases clipped from V and 4 bases from J, the junction kept 10 bases outside the gene matches. The CDR3 consists of 15 residues. The CDR3 DNA reads TGTGCCAGCGGGTCAGGGGGCGCGGGTAAAAACATTCAGTACTTC. Translating gives CASGSGGAGKNIQYF.

The V gene is TRBV20-1, the J gene TRBJ1-2, with no clear D. Germline-derived CDR1 and CDR2 are DFQATT and SNEGSKA (reference sequence). The CDR3 is 10 amino acids. V shed 5 bases and J shed 4 bases, with 5 bases lying between them. The CDR3 spells CSAVAYGYTF. The DNA of the CDR3 is TGCAGTGCTGTAGCCTATGGCTACACCTTC.

This clonotype showed up many times. The gene calls are TRBV4-2 and TRBJ2-3; D call uncertain. The CDR3 loop spans 14 amino acids. CDR1 LGHNA and CDR2 YNFKEQ come from the germline V gene. V was pared by 4 bases and J by 1 base, with 9 bases between. DNA of the CDR3: TGTGCCAGCAGCCGCAGACCCGGCACAGATACGCAGTATTTT. Its protein is CASSRRPGTDTQYF.

The chain employs TRBV20-1 and TRBJ1-5; tentatively, D is TRBD1 (5 bases). The CDR3 contains 14 residues. The germline CDR1 and CDR2 sequences are DFQATT and SNEGSKA (reference sequence). Trimming took off 0 bases at V and 4 bases at J, with 10 bases between the two ends. The chain's CDR3 is CSAREGEGNQPQHF. CDR3 nucleotides: TGCAGTGCTAGAGAGGGGGAAGGAAATCAGCCCCAGCATTTT.

A few counts support this clonotype. This chain connects TRBV5-1 to TRBJ2-1, with D maybe TRBD2 (5 bases). Trimming shortened V by 5 bases and J by 5 bases, and 11 bases separated the two germline ends. Germline CDR1 reads SGHRS; CDR2 reads YFSETQ. There are 13 residues in the CDR3. CDR3 coding DNA: TGCGCCAGCAGGAGGGCGCCACACAATGAGCAGTTCTTC. The encoded protein is CASRRAPHNEQFF.

The rearrangement uses TRBV24-1 and TRBJ1-1; a weak D match, TRBD1 (6 bases). CDR3 length: 13 amino acids. The V end lost 2 bases, the J end lost 7 bases, and 10 bases lay between the germline ends. Germline V gene lookup returns CDR1 KGHDR and CDR2 SFDVKD. The CDR3, as DNA: TGTGCCACCAGTGATTCGGGGGGCCGTGAAGCTTTCTTT. Translating gives CATSDSGGREAFF.

The gene calls are TRBV18 and TRBJ2-1; tentative D call: TRBD1 (5 bases). Germline V gene data show CDR1 as KGHSH and CDR2 as LQKENI. Trimming stripped 3 bases from V and 13 bases from J, with 16 bases between. The CDR3 is 13 amino acids. Written as DNA, the CDR3 is TGTGCCAGCTCACCGCCCACAGGTTTCGGTCAGTTCTTC. Its translation is CASSPPTGFGQFF. Filled out from reference TRBV18 and TRBJ2-1, the complete variable domain reads NAGVMQNPRHLVRRRGQEARLRCSPMKGHSHVYWYRQLPEEGLKFMVYLQKENIIDESGMPKERFSAEFPKEGPSILRIQQVVRGDSAAYFCASSPPTGFGQFFGPGTRLTVL.

This clonotype appeared a few times. This rearrangement joins TRBV6-2 or TRBV6-3 to TRBJ2-1; 13 bases are a match to TRBD2. CDR1 MNHEY and CDR2 SVGEGT come from the germline V gene. J lost 4 bases, V lost 2 bases, and 5 bases had no gene match. This CDR3 region has 17 residues. As DNA, the CDR3 is TGTGCCAGCAGTTACCAAGGGACTAGCGGGGAGTACAATGAGCAGTTCTTC. Protein product: CASSYQGTSGEYNEQFF.

This clonotype turned up a few times. The V call is TRBV9, the J call TRBJ2-5; TRBD2 might be the D (5 bases). V shed 1 base and J shed 4 bases, with 14 bases lying between them. Germline loops: CDR1 SGDLS, CDR2 YYNGEE. The CDR3 has 15 amino acids. This CDR3 reads CASSVTPGKGETQYF. The CDR3 DNA is TGTGCCAGCAGCGTAACTCCGGGAAAGGGAGAGACCCAGTACTTC.

J is TRBJ1-2 and V is TRBV2; no definite D call. Germline CDR1 and CDR2: SNHLY and FYNNEI. The CDR3 contains 12 residues. V lost 2 bases and J lost 8, with 9 bases in between. The CDR3 here is CASSEQEGGYTF. The CDR3 nucleotides read TGTGCCAGCAGTGAACAGGAAGGGGGCTACACCTTC.

The CDR3 reads CASSQVTGSSYNSPLHF. CDR3 bases: TGTGCCAGCAGCCAAGTTACAGGGAGCTCCTATAATTCACCCCTCCACTTT. This chain links TRBV4-2 with TRBJ1-6; possible D gene TRBD1, 6 bases. Germline assignment: CDR1 LGHNA and CDR2 YNFKEQ. The CDR3 runs to 17 residues. Trimming left V 1 base short and J 0 bases short, with 10 bases between.

In this sample, this clonotype turned up a few times. The chain combines TRBV15 with TRBJ1-1, with D perhaps TRBD1 (6 bases). V was shortened by 2 bases and J by 0 bases, with 19 bases between the two germline ends. Germline V gene sequence: CDR1 LNHNV, CDR2 YYDKDF (reference sequence). The CDR3 extends over 18 amino acids. DNA of the CDR3: TGTGCCACCAGCAGACTAACGGGGGCGCAATACATGAACACTGAAGCTTTCTTT. Translated: CATSRLTGAQYMNTEAFF.